This T cell receptor beta chain was observed in a study of Ad26.COV2.S vaccination and SARS-CoV-2 variants. This table comes from immunoSEQ multiplex PCR, and its TCRdb copy is limited to in-frame clones, with some not included. The table shows over 110,000 clones, with roughly 85% occurring only once. Regarding the study as a whole: Following vaccination, spike-specific CD8+ and CD4+ T cell responses reportedly exhibited substantial breadth. Spike-specific TCR breadth was greater in vaccine than placebo recipients. Breadth measured for non-spike TCRs was similar across vaccine and placebo recipients.

For this clone: What it binds is unknown.

Source: peripheral blood, taken after recovery from COVID-19. The TCR sequence derives from a human donor who had recovered from COVID-19.

The CDR3 region is CASSFEVDRGGRTQYF. CDR3 in DNA: TGCGCCAGCAGCTTTGAGGTTGACAGGGGAGGGAGGACCCAGTACTTC. The chain recombines TRBV5-1 with TRBJ2-5, with D perhaps TRBD1 (8 bases). The CDR3 extends over 16 amino acids. The V and J ends lost 2 bases and 7 bases respectively, with 21 bases between them. The V gene's germline CDR1 is SGHRS and CDR2 YFSETQ. Full variable domain (missing parts from reference TRBV5-1 and TRBJ2-5): KAGVTQTPRYLIKTRGQQVTLSCSPISGHRSVSWYQQTPGQGLQFLFEYFSETQRNKGNFPGRFSGRQFSNSRSEMNVSTLELGDSALYLCASSFEVDRGGRTQYFGPGTRLLVL.